This T cell receptor beta chain stems from a study of long-term antiretroviral therapy in people with HIV (dated by TCRdb to 2022 to 2024). Notes on the research overall: The earliest samples were collected about a decade before the 2015 WHO recommendation for immediate ART, when ART was typically delayed until CD4 counts fell. This retrospective serial study examined whether starting ART and sustained HIV suppression were associated with changes in the composition and diversity of the TRB repertoire in peripheral blood. The cohort contributed about 180 cryopreserved PBMC samples from 30 to 35 adults with confirmed HIV infection, collected serially over a mean of roughly 6 years (range 1-12). Eleven of the 30 participants with HIV were female. Test extractions of a monoclonal T-cell line alongside about 35 polyclonal samples showed no cross-contamination during QIAcube processing.

The immunoSEQ hsTCRB v3.0 assay was used at survey level resolution to sequence the TRB variable region. The target sequencing depth for TRB was roughly 40,000-50,000 T-cell genomes per sample. An Illumina MiSeq with a v3 150-cycle kit was used to sequence the pooled TRB libraries. Processing in the source paper ran as follows. Repertoire analysis was performed in R inside a reproducible Nextflow workflow that covered QC, data transformation and analysis. Custom analyses were implemented in LymphoSeq2, an R package for AIRR-Seq data exploration. Four samples that yielded fewer than 5000 total TRB sequences were excluded, so that 150 to 200 HIV repertoires were analyzed. Among the 180 to 200 HIV repertoires that were kept, 59 were collected before ART initiation and over 120 were collected after ART initiation. Repertoires were downsampled to 5000 TRB nucleotide sequences, and summary statistics were averaged over 100 downsampling iterations. Only TRB sequences with CDR3 regions of at least seven amino acids were retained for analysis. Diversity was assessed using a clonality score derived from Shannon entropy and using the Gini coefficient. In the repertoire networks, any two of the top 5000 CDR3 amino acid sequences were connected whenever the two sequences differed by an edit distance of one. GLIPH2 predicted antigen specificity groups and MHC restriction for TRB CDR3 amino acid sequences. To flag known associations with CMV, EBV, HIV or tissue antigens, CDR3 amino acid sequences were compared against VDJdb and McPAS-TCR. Pre-ART, post-ART and control groups were compared with Wilcoxon signed-rank tests and Holm-Bonferroni correction. TCRdb re-hosts the immuneACCESS table, in-frame sequences only. Its copies lack some clones; in the studies checked, an unresolved V gene accounts for under half of them, and the cause for the rest is not known. The V and J calls and clone size are taken from that table; D and trimming were inferred from the DNA. The sample table lists approximately 45,000 clones, 86% of them with a count of one. The top ten clonotypes cover approximately 5.3% of the sample.

Broad study findings and their caveats: Expanded TRB clones identified before ART initiation dominated the repertoire across all time points, though the dominance fluctuated and decreased in many PLHIV after ART. Since PBMC availability was limited, sequencing covered only the TCR beta chain, with no alpha chain pairing. Unsorted PBMC were profiled instead of sorted CD4+ and CD8+ T cells because pre-ART samples had limited cell numbers. Inferences about post-ART repertoire changes were limited because no data were available on ART adherence, viral resistance or therapy changes. The samples span the years 2004 to 2017, and the ART regimens used may be less effective than current regimens. Compared with controls, HIV repertoires had narrower CDR3 length ranges, and the network structure pointed to an antigen-experienced repertoire that shifted only slightly toward naive after ART. A significant increase in TRB diversity was found to be associated with ART initiation, although TRB diversity was observed to remain significantly below that of transplant donor controls even after long-term ART.

To note about this clone: The target of this receptor is not known. The record has no base qualities; no much larger clone is one base away.

Inclusion was restricted to participants for whom at least one PBMC sample before ART initiation and at least two post-ART samples were available. Treatment was received in the United States of America by all participants with HIV. Before DNA extraction, cryopreserved samples containing about 0.9-10 million PBMC were thawed and washed. At the time of the earliest PBMC sample, participants with HIV were aged between roughly 20 and 60 years. Per participant, PBMC samples came from 1-4 timepoints prior to ART initiation and 2-8 timepoints following ART initiation, for a median of 7 samples. For every participant, serial HIV viral load, CD4+ T-cell count, ART history and demographic data were obtained. Genomic DNA was extracted from unsorted PBMC with a Qiagen kit on a QIAcube, with processing performed in batches of 12 samples. Sample: unsorted PBMCs, taken 0.1 years before starting antiretroviral therapy. The receptor was derived from a woman between 50 and 59 years old with HIV.

The bases read TGCAGTGCTATAGGGGGAGATACGCAGTATTTT. Protein translation: CSAIGGDTQYF. The chain uses TRBV20-1 and TRBJ2-3, with TRBD1 as a weak D call on 6 bases. The germline V gene encodes CDR1 DFQATT and CDR2 SNEGSKA (reference sequence). Trimming at the junction amounts to 4 bases on V and 5 bases on J, and the germline ends lie 7 bases apart. The CDR3 numbers 11 residues from cysteine through phenylalanine. Solely the CDR3 DNA is kept, with 33 bases framed from the first base.